This T cell receptor beta chain derives from a study of blood T cell repertoires in COVID-19. Looking at the study overall: In each case, the material was cDNA or gDNA derived from T cells, B-cell-depleted T cells, or PBMCs.

CDR1 and CDR2 (germline): LNHDA, SQIVND (reference sequence). CDR3 length equals 16 residues. V dropped 1 base and J dropped 7 bases, with 20 bases sitting between them. This clone was detected once. The repertoire was sequenced with immunoSEQ multiplex PCR; TCRdb's copy has only in-frame clones and lacks some. The data contain about 310,000 clones, about 90% of them singletons. The J gene is TRBJ2-7, the V gene TRBV19; a possible D gene is TRBD2 (7 bases). This TCR derives from a woman aged 45-65 years who had recovered from COVID-19. Sequencing was performed on peripheral blood. In DNA form, the CDR3 reads TGTGCCAGTAGTATAGGGGGGGGCCCTACCTTTGAGGAGCAGTACTTC. Protein sequence: CASSIGGGPTFEEQYF. Together with reference TRBV19 and TRBJ2-7, the CDR3 gives the full variable domain: DGGITQSPKYLFRKEGQNVTLSCEQNLNHDAMYWYRQDPGQGLRLIYYSQIVNDFQKGDIAEGYSVSREKKESFPLTVTSAQKNPTAFYLCASSIGGGPTFEEQYFGPGTRLTVT.